Given below is one T cell receptor beta chain in context. Germline V CDR1 and CDR2: SGHKS, YYEKEE (reference sequence). The CDR3 consists of 15 residues. V trimming: 4 bases; J trimming: 0 bases; junction bases outside the gene matches: 4. This entry comes from a study of blood T cell repertoires in COVID-19. Across the study: The United States, Italy and Spain supplied acute and convalescent COVID-19 samples. Sources were T cells, B-cell-depleted T cells, or PBMCs; the material itself was cDNA or gDNA.

In the original analysis: Amplified reference gene primers provided the basis for estimating nucleated cell counts. Data came from immunoSEQ multiplex PCR; TCRdb stores just in-frame clones and leaves some out. V and J calls and clone size are given by that table; D and trimming were obtained from the DNA. The sample lists around 140,000 clones; 75% to 90% were seen once. V gene TRBV5-5 combines with J gene TRBJ2-1; TRBD2 matches 7 bases. Sequenced input: peripheral blood. The sequence came from a man between 65 and 85 years old who had recovered from COVID-19. The CDR3, as DNA: TGTGCCAGCAGCAGACTAGCTAGCTCCTACAATGAGCAGTTCTTC. Protein: CASSRLASSYNEQFF.